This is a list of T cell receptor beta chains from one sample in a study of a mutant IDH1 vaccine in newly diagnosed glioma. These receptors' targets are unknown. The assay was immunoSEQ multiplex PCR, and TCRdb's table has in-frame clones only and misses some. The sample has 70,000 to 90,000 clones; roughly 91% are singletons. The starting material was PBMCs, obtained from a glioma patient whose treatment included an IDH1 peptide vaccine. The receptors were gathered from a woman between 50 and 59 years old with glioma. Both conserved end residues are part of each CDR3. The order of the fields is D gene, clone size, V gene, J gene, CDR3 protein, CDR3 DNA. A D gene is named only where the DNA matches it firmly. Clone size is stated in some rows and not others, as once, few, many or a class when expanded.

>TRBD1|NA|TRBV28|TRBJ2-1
CASSLGRFRDSDNEQFF
TGTGCCAGCAGTTTGGGGCGATTCCGGGACAGCGACAATGAGCAGTTCTTC
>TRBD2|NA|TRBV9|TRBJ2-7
CASSGGLAGTYEQYF
TGTGCCAGCAGCGGGGGACTAGCGGGAACCTACGAGCAGTACTTC
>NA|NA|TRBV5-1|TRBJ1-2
CASSLSQGSLGYTF
TGCGCCAGCAGCTTGTCCCAGGGCAGTCTTGGCTACACCTTC
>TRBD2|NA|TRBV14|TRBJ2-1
CASSQEEGLASYNEQFF
TGTGCCAGCAGCCAAGAAGAGGGACTAGCATCCTACAATGAGCAGTTCTTC
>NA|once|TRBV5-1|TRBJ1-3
CASSSGTAGNTIYF
TGCGCCAGCAGCTCGGGGACGGCTGGAAACACCATATATTTT
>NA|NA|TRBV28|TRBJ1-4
CASSPRGGATNEKLFF
TGTGCCAGCAGTCCCCGCGGAGGGGCAACTAATGAAAAACTGTTTTTT
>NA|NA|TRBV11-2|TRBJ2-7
CASSSIRQDPYEQYF
TGTGCCAGCAGCTCTATAAGACAGGACCCCTACGAGCAGTACTTC
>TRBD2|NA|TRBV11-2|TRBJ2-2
CASSGGWREGRIWTGELFF
TGTGCCAGCAGCGGGGGCTGGCGGGAGGGCCGGATTTGGACCGGGGAGCTGTTTTTT
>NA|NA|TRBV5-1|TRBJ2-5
CASSSNPGTAETQYF
TGCGCCAGCAGCTCGAACCCCGGGACGGCGGAGACCCAGTACTTC
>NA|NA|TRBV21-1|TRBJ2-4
CASSYTLNGTSGRGRAKNIQYF
TGTGCCAGCAGCTACACCCTAAACGGGACTAGCGGGAGAGGGAGGGCCAAAAACATTCAGTACTTC
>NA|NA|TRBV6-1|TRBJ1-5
CASTPRSHQPQHF
TGTGCCAGCACCCCGAGGAGCCATCAGCCCCAGCATTTT
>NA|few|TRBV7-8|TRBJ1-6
CASTPPGGGPLHF
TGTGCCAGCACCCCCCCGGGGGGGGGTCCCCTCCACTTT
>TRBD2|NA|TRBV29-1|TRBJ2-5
CSPEPSGQETQYF
TGCAGCCCCGAACCTAGCGGCCAAGAGACCCAGTACTTC
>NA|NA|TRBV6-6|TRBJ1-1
CASSYSLRSTEAFF
TGTGCCAGCAGTTACTCTCTGAGGTCCACTGAAGCTTTCTTT
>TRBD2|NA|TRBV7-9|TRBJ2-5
CASDVGLAGFQETQYF
TGTGCCAGCGATGTAGGACTAGCGGGTTTTCAAGAGACCCAGTACTTC
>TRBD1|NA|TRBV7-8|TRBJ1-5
CASSLSGTGPNQPQHF
TGTGCCAGCAGCTTAAGTGGGACAGGGCCTAATCAGCCCCAGCATTTT
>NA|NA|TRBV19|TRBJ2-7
CASSIEETGVYEQYF
TGTGCCAGTAGTATAGAGGAGACAGGTGTATACGAGCAGTACTTC
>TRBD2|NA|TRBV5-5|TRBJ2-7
CASSLASGRAYEQYF
TGTGCCAGCAGCTTGGCTAGCGGGAGGGCGTACGAGCAGTACTTC
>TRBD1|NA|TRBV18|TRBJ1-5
CASSPPGQGKSSNQPQHF
TGTGCCAGCTCACCACCGGGACAGGGGAAATCGAGCAATCAGCCCCAGCATTTT
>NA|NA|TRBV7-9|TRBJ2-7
CASSFGVDYEQYF
TGTGCCAGCAGCTTTGGGGTCGACTACGAGCAGTACTTC
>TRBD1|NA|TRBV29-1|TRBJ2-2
CSVEVRTGPNTGELFF
TGCAGCGTTGAAGTAAGGACAGGACCGAACACCGGGGAGCTGTTTTTT
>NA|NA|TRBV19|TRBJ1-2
CASTTVGGYTF
TGTGCCAGTACCACGGTGGGTGGCTACACCTTC
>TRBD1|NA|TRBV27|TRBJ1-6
CASSTGRTGIPNSPLHF
TGTGCCAGCAGTACCGGCCGGACAGGGATACCCAATTCACCCCTCCACTTT
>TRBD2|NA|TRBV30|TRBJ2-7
CAWSGRTSGRASGEQYF
TGTGCCTGGAGTGGCCGGACTAGCGGGAGGGCCTCTGGCGAGCAGTACTTC
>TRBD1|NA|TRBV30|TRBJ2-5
CAWRDAGTGNQETQYF
TGTGCCTGGAGGGATGCCGGGACAGGGAACCAAGAGACCCAGTACTTC
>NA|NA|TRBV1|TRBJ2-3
CTSSRLAEVTDTQYF
TGCACCAGCAGCCGGCTAGCGGAGGTCACAGATACGCAGTATTTT
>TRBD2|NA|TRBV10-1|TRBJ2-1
CASSESPSGSYDEQFF
TGCGCCAGCAGTGAGTCCCCTAGCGGGAGTTACGATGAGCAGTTCTTC
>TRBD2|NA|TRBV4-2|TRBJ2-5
CASSQWLASGSRWETQYF
TGTGCCAGCAGCCAATGGTTGGCTAGCGGGAGTCGGTGGGAGACCCAGTACTTC
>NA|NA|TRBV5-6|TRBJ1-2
CASSLGTGTHYGYTF
TGTGCCAGCAGCTTGGGGACCGGGACCCACTATGGCTACACCTTC
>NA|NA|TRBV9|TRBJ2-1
CASSVRWDEQFF
TGTGCCAGCAGCGTAAGGTGGGATGAGCAGTTCTTC
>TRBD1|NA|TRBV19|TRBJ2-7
CASSRDRDSYEQYF
TGTGCCAGTAGCCGGGACAGGGACTCCTACGAGCAGTACTTC
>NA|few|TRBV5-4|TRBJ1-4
CASSSRGRAEKLFF
TGTGCCAGCAGCTCCAGGGGAAGGGCTGAAAAACTGTTTTTT
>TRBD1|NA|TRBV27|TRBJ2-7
CASSPDRGYEQYF
TGTGCCAGCAGTCCCGACAGGGGATACGAGCAGTACTTC
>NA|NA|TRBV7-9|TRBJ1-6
CASSTLGQGGDSPLHF
TGTGCCAGCAGCACCCTGGGCCAGGGAGGAGATTCACCCCTCCACTTT
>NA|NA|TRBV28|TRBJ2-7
CASTPQKGGSYEQYF
TGTGCCAGCACCCCCCAGAAGGGGGGCTCCTACGAGCAGTACTTC
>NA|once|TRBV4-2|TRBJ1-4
CASSRTRTEKLFF
TGTGCCAGCAGCCGGACTCGGACTGAAAAACTGTTTTTT
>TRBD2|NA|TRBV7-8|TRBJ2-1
CASSWGGSNEQFF
TGTGCCAGCAGTTGGGGGGGATCCAATGAGCAGTTCTTC
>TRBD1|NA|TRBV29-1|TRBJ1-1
CSVKGAQNTEAFF
TGCAGCGTGAAGGGGGCCCAGAACACTGAAGCTTTCTTT
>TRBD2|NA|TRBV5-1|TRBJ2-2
CASSLTSGGAGELFF
TGCGCCAGCAGCCTGACTAGCGGGGGAGCGGGGGAGCTGTTTTTT
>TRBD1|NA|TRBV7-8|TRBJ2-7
CASSHGQVVYEQYF
TGTGCCAGCAGTCATGGACAGGTTGTCTACGAGCAGTACTTC
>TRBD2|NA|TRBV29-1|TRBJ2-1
CSVDPPGTSGFNEQFF
TGCAGCGTTGACCCCCCCGGGACTAGCGGGTTCAATGAGCAGTTCTTC
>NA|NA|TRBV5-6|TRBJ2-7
CASSLAARDPYEQYF
TGTGCCAGCAGCTTGGCTGCCCGTGACCCCTACGAGCAGTACTTC
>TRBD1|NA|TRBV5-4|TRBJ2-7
CASSLAGGQGALYEQYF
TGTGCCAGCAGCTTGGCCGGTGGACAGGGGGCTCTGTACGAGCAGTACTTC
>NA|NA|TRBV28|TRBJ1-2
CASSLGGSYGYTF
TGTGCCAGCAGTTTAGGGGGATCCTATGGCTACACCTTC
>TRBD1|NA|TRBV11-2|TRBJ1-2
CASSNNRGAYGYTF
TGTGCCAGCAGCAACAACAGGGGGGCCTATGGCTACACCTTC
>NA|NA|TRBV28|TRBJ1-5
CASREDQPQHF
TGTGCCAGCAGGGAGGATCAGCCCCAGCATTTT
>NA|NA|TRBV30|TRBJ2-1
CAWSVGLSYNEQFF
TGTGCCTGGAGTGTAGGGCTCTCCTACAATGAGCAGTTCTTC
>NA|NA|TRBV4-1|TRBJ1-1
CASSQRGGTEAFF
TGCGCCAGCAGCCAACGCGGGGGCACTGAAGCTTTCTTT
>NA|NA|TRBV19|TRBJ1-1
CASIKGTEAFF
TGTGCCAGTATTAAAGGGACTGAAGCTTTCTTT
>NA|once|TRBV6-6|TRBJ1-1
CASSLWMNTEAFF
TGTGCCAGCAGTCTGTGGATGAACACTGAAGCTTTCTTT
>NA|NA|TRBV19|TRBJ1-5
CASSRGLTNQPQHF
TGTGCCAGTAGCCGTGGATTGACCAATCAGCCCCAGCATTTT